Presented here are 17 T cell receptor beta chains from one specimen sequenced in a study of OX40 agonist ivuxolimab in advanced cancers. The library was produced with the immunoSEQ multiplex PCR assay. TCRdb holds this immuneACCESS table with in-frame rearrangements only. Some clones are missing; in checked studies, unresolved V genes explain under half, and the rest has no known cause. The sample has thousands of clones on record, 85% to 90% of them singletons. The ten most abundant clones make up less than 40% of the sample. Sequenced here: CD4+ or CD8+ T cells sorted from blood, sampled in a trial of the OX40 agonist ivuxolimab. These receptors were collected from an adult with an advanced solid tumor such as melanoma, head and neck, liver or kidney cancer.

V and J are TRBV7-9 and TRBJ2-1; 8 nucleotides match TRBD2. The ends lost 0 bases at V and 8 bases at J; junction bases unmatched: 6. The CDR3 totals 15 residues. Germline values: CDR1 SEHNR, CDR2 FQNEAQ (reference sequence). The CDR3 here is CASSLASGIGHEQFF. The CDR3 bases are TGTGCCAGCAGCTTAGCTAGCGGGATTGGACATGAGCAGTTCTTC.

This clone was seen only a few times. The chain recombines TRBV6-1 with TRBJ2-1; TRBD2 matches at 8 bases. The germline V gene encodes CDR1 MNHNS and CDR2 SASEGT. With 7 bases clipped from V and 3 bases from J, the junction kept 8 bases outside the gene matches. The CDR3 has 15 amino acids. CDR3 sequence reads: CASIEGTSGYNEQFF. DNA for the CDR3: TGTGCCAGCATTGAGGGAACTAGCGGCTACAATGAGCAGTTCTTC.

For this clone: A junction end diverges from the germline sequence, so it may reflect a read error. The gene calls are TRBV7-7 and TRBJ2-1; D call uncertain. The V gene's germline CDR1 is SSHAT and CDR2 FNYEAQ (reference sequence). CDR3 length: 13 amino acids. CDR3 sequence: CASSLAEYNEQFF. CDR3 sequence (DNA): TGTGCTAGCAGCTTAGCAGAATACAATGAGCAGTTCTTC. Using reference TRBV7-7 and TRBJ2-1 for the parts outside the CDR3, the full variable domain is GAGVSQSPRYKVTKRGQDVTLRCDPISSHATLYWYQQALGQGPEFLTYFNYEAQPDKSGLPSDRFSAERPEGSISTLTIQRTEQRDSAMYRCASSLAEYNEQFFGPGTRLTVL.

CDR3 amino acids: CASRGQEFDGYTF. CDR3 nucleotide sequence: TGTGCCAGCAGGGGACAGGAGTTCGATGGCTACACCTTC. This chain joins TRBV28 and TRBJ1-2; TRBD1 matches at 8 bases. The CDR3 extends over 13 amino acids. Germline assignment: CDR1 MDHEN and CDR2 SYDVKM. Trimming took 6 bases from V and 6 from J; bases not matched to a gene: 6.

The chain carries TRBV27 and TRBJ2-1, with TRBD2 as a possible D gene (6 bases). CDR1 and CDR2 (germline): MNHEY, SMNVEV (reference sequence). The CDR3 runs 16 residues. Trimming cost V 0 bases and J 7 bases, with 16 bases left between them. The CDR3, as DNA: TGTGCCAGCAGTTTATCTACCGGGAGCCCAGTGAATGAGCAGTTCTTC. Its translation is CASSLSTGSPVNEQFF.

This clone showed up just a few times. The rearrangement joins TRBV9 to TRBJ1-5, with D possibly matching TRBD1 (5 bases). V was shortened by 3 bases and J by 0 bases, with 7 bases between the two germline ends. Germline V gene lookup returns CDR1 SGDLS and CDR2 YYNGEE. The CDR3 is 14 residues long. CDR3 sequence: CASSDRYSNQPQHF. For the CDR3, the DNA is TGTGCCAGCAGCGACAGGTATAGCAATCAGCCCCAGCATTTT.

The chain joins TRBV9 to TRBJ1-3; the D is unclear. Germline loops: CDR1 SGDLS, CDR2 YYNGEE. The ends were cut back, 3 bases at V and 2 bases at J, with 15 bases in the middle. The length of the CDR3 is 16 residues. CDR3 in amino acids: CASSALDGVAGNTIYF. DNA of the CDR3: TGTGCCAGCAGCGCCCTCGATGGGGTGGCTGGAAACACCATATATTTT.

V gene TRBV28 combines with J gene TRBJ1-1, with D perhaps TRBD1 (6 bases). CDR3 length equals 12 residues. The germline V and J ends were trimmed by 5 bases and 7 bases, with 11 bases remaining between them. Germline values: CDR1 MDHEN, CDR2 SYDVKM. In nucleotides, the CDR3 is TGTGCCAGCAGTACGAACAGGGTTGAAGCTTTCTTT. Protein product: CASSTNRVEAFF.

The J gene is TRBJ2-1, the V gene TRBV28, with 7 bases aligning to TRBD1. This CDR3 has 12 amino acids. Germline trimming cut 5 bases from V and 9 bases from J; bases unmatched to any gene: 4. Germline assignment: CDR1 MDHEN and CDR2 SYDVKM. CDR3 bases: TGTGCCAGCAGTCTAGGGACAGTTGAGCAGTTCTTC. Its protein product is CASSLGTVEQFF.

The rearrangement uses TRBV7-9 and TRBJ1-1; a possible D gene is TRBD1 (5 bases). Trimming stripped 0 bases from V and 5 bases from J, with 10 bases between. The CDR3 length is 14 residues. CDR1 is SEHNR, CDR2 FQNEAQ, per germline (reference sequence). CDR3 DNA sequence: TGTGCCAGCAGCTTAGCTGGCAGGGTGACTGAAGCTTTCTTT. Amino acids: CASSLAGRVTEAFF.

This clone is labeled medium-sized (0.01 to 0.1%). The V call is TRBV27, the J call TRBJ2-2, with D unclear. This CDR3 region has 12 residues. Trimming left V 5 bases short and J 5 bases short, with 6 bases between. CDR1 and CDR2 from the germline V gene are MNHEY and SMNVEV (reference sequence). The CDR3 DNA reads as TGTGCCAGCAGTCCTTTAACCGGGGAGCTGTTTTTT. Translating gives CASSPLTGELFF.

The rearrangement joins TRBV10-1 to TRBJ1-1; a weak D match, TRBD1 (6 bases). This CDR3 region has 14 residues. The germline CDR1 and CDR2 sequences are WNHNN and SYGVQD (reference sequence). With 2 bases removed from V and 1 base from J, the gap between germline ends came to 8 bases. Here the CDR3 DNA reads TGCGCCAGCAGTGAGGGGGGCGAGAACACTGAAGCTTTCTTT. Translating it yields CASSEGGENTEAFF.

The chain uses TRBV19 and TRBJ1-1; D perhaps matches TRBD1 (6 bases). The CDR3 length is 14 residues. Trimming stripped 7 bases from V and 9 bases from J, with 21 bases between. Germline CDR1 reads LNHDA; CDR2 reads SQIVND (reference sequence). The CDR3 coding sequence is TGTGCCAGTACATATGGGGGGCCCCACTGGAAAGCTTTCTTT. It encodes CASTYGGPHWKAFF.

The chain combines TRBV5-8 with TRBJ1-2; D gene unclear. The germline CDR1 and CDR2 sequences are SGHTS and YDEGEE. This CDR3 contains 13 residues. V dropped 0 bases and J dropped 8 bases, with 11 bases sitting between them. CDR3 protein: CASSLEEGSGYTF. Written as DNA, the CDR3 is TGTGCCAGCAGCTTGGAGGAGGGATCCGGCTACACCTTC.

The chain uses TRBV7-2 and TRBJ1-1; D gene ambiguous. The CDR3 length is 13 residues. CDR1 is SGHTA, CDR2 FQGNSA, per germline. V shed 5 bases and J shed 1 base, with 8 bases lying between them. CDR3 nucleotide sequence: TGTGCCAGCAGCCCGACACCGAACACTGAAGCTTTCTTT. Its translation: CASSPTPNTEAFF.

The chain is built from TRBV6-5 and TRBJ1-5; D unresolved. This CDR3 spans 13 amino acids. CDR1 MNHEY and CDR2 SVGAGI come from the germline V gene. Trimming cost V 0 bases and J 5 bases, with 5 bases left between them. CDR3 loop: CASSYSWDQPQHF. The CDR3 DNA sequence: TGTGCCAGCAGTTACTCCTGGGATCAGCCCCAGCATTTT.

J is TRBJ2-3 and V is TRBV7-6, with D possibly being TRBD1 (6 bases). CDR1 is SGHVS, CDR2 FNYEAQ, per germline. This CDR3 is built from 14 residues. V lost 1 base and J lost 6, with 11 bases in between. CDR3 region: CASSLVQGPDTQYF. CDR3 DNA: TGTGCCAGCAGCTTAGTACAGGGCCCCGATACGCAGTATTTT.